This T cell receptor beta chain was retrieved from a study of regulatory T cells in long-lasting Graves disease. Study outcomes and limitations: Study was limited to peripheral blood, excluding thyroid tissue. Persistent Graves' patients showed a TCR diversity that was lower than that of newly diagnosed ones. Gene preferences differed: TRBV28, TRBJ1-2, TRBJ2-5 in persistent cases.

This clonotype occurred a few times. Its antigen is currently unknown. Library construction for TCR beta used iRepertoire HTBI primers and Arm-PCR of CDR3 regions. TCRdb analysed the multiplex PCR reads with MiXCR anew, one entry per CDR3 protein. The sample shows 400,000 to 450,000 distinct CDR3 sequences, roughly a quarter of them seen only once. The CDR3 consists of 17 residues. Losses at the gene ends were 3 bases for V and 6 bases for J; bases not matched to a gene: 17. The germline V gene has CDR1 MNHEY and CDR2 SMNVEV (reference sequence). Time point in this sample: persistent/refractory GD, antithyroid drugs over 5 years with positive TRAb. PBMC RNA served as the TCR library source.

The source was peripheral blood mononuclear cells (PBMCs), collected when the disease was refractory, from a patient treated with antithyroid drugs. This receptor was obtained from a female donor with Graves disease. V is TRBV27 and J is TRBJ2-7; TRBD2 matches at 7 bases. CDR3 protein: CASSFLHGLGTKGEQYF. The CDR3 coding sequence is TGTGCCAGCAGTTTTCTCCATGGACTAGGAACGAAAGGCGAGCAGTACTTC.